Listed below are T cell receptor beta chains from one sample, sequenced in a study of blood T cell repertoires in COVID-19. Sequenced by immunoSEQ multiplex PCR; TCRdb stores in-frame clones only, minus some. The sample contains some 150,000 clones, around 73% of which appear only once. Sample: peripheral blood. These receptors all stem from a woman aged 45 to 65 with active or convalescent COVID-19. The CDR3 runs from the conserved cysteine through the conserved F or W. Fields, in order: D gene, clone size, J gene, V gene, CDR3 protein, CDR3 DNA. The D gene is left open where the match is weak. Rows give clone size only sometimes, using once, few, many, or a class for an expanded clone.

D gene: TRBD2
clone size: -
J gene: TRBJ2-7
V gene: TRBV7-9
CDR3 protein: CASCRLAITEQYF
CDR3 DNA: TGTGCCAGCTGCCGACTAGCTATTACCGAGCAGTACTTC

D gene: -
clone size: few
J gene: TRBJ1-4
V gene: TRBV4-3
CDR3 protein: CASSHRQTTNEKLFF
CDR3 DNA: TGCGCCAGCAGCCACCGACAGACAACTAATGAAAAACTGTTTTTT

D gene: -
clone size: -
J gene: TRBJ1-5
V gene: TRBV6-2/TRBV6-3
CDR3 protein: CASSPGQGSTQPQHF
CDR3 DNA: TGTGCCAGCAGCCCCGGGCAGGGGTCAACTCAGCCCCAGCATTTT

D gene: -
clone size: -
J gene: TRBJ2-7
V gene: TRBV27
CDR3 protein: CASKLTGLSYEQYF
CDR3 DNA: TGTGCCAGCAAACTGACAGGTCTCTCCTACGAGCAGTACTTC

D gene: -
clone size: -
J gene: TRBJ1-5
V gene: TRBV28
CDR3 protein: CASSLVAGNQPQHF
CDR3 DNA: TGTGCCAGCAGTCTCGTGGCGGGGAATCAGCCCCAGCATTTT

D gene: TRBD2
clone size: -
J gene: TRBJ2-1
V gene: TRBV6-5
CDR3 protein: CASSLAGGMRNEQFF
CDR3 DNA: TGTGCCAGCAGTCTAGCGGGAGGGATGAGGAATGAGCAGTTCTTC

D gene: -
clone size: -
J gene: TRBJ1-2
V gene: TRBV6-1
CDR3 protein: CASSDSQGQVYGYTF
CDR3 DNA: TGTGCCAGCAGTGATTCGCAGGGGCAGGTCTATGGCTACACCTTC

D gene: TRBD1
clone size: -
J gene: TRBJ1-4
V gene: TRBV28
CDR3 protein: CASSMDRRQEKLFF
CDR3 DNA: TGTGCCAGCAGTATGGACAGGAGGCAGGAAAAACTGTTTTTT

D gene: -
clone size: -
J gene: TRBJ2-3
V gene: TRBV5-6
CDR3 protein: CASSLVGGDTDTQYF
CDR3 DNA: TGTGCCAGCAGCTTGGTCGGCGGAGACACAGATACGCAGTATTTT

D gene: TRBD1
clone size: -
J gene: TRBJ1-2
V gene: TRBV7-9
CDR3 protein: CASSLGGTGGIDGYTF
CDR3 DNA: TGTGCCAGCAGCTTAGGAGGGACAGGGGGCATCGATGGCTACACCTTC

D gene: TRBD1
clone size: -
J gene: TRBJ1-6
V gene: TRBV4-3
CDR3 protein: CASSQPGGANSPLHF
CDR3 DNA: TGCGCCAGCAGCCAACCAGGGGGCGCGAACTCACCCCTCCACTTT

D gene: -
clone size: -
J gene: TRBJ2-7
V gene: TRBV7-9
CDR3 protein: CASSLEGGRLYEQYF
CDR3 DNA: TGTGCCAGCAGCTTAGAAGGTGGCAGACTTTACGAGCAGTACTTC

D gene: TRBD1
clone size: -
J gene: TRBJ2-7
V gene: TRBV19
CDR3 protein: CASSFNRGRRPYEQYF
CDR3 DNA: TGTGCCAGTAGTTTCAACAGGGGGCGCCGCCCCTACGAGCAGTACTTC

D gene: -
clone size: -
J gene: TRBJ1-3
V gene: TRBV5-1
CDR3 protein: CASSLAGASGNTIYF
CDR3 DNA: TGCGCCAGCAGCTTGGCAGGGGCTTCTGGAAACACCATATATTTT

D gene: TRBD1
clone size: -
J gene: TRBJ1-2
V gene: TRBV4-3
CDR3 protein: CASSQMPGQGIHGYTF
CDR3 DNA: TGCGCCAGCAGCCAAATGCCGGGACAGGGGATTCATGGCTACACCTTC

D gene: TRBD2
clone size: -
J gene: TRBJ2-7
V gene: TRBV5-3
CDR3 protein: CAEGLAVPLEQYF
CDR3 DNA: TGTGCCGAAGGCCTAGCGGTCCCCCTCGAGCAGTACTTC

D gene: -
clone size: -
J gene: TRBJ1-3
V gene: TRBV7-6
CDR3 protein: CASSLAGRGNTIYF
CDR3 DNA: TGTGCCAGCAGCTTAGCTGGGAGAGGAAACACCATATATTTT

D gene: -
clone size: -
J gene: TRBJ2-7
V gene: TRBV6-5
CDR3 protein: CASSATGQYEQYF
CDR3 DNA: TGTGCCAGCAGCGCGACAGGACAATACGAGCAGTACTTC

D gene: -
clone size: -
J gene: TRBJ1-3
V gene: TRBV15
CDR3 protein: CATSRDPTGNTIYF
CDR3 DNA: TGTGCCACCAGCAGAGATCCCACAGGGAACACCATATATTTT

D gene: -
clone size: -
J gene: TRBJ1-2
V gene: TRBV29-1
CDR3 protein: CSVAPEQGRGGYTF
CDR3 DNA: TGCAGCGTAGCACCCGAGCAGGGGAGAGGTGGCTACACCTTC

D gene: TRBD2
clone size: -
J gene: TRBJ2-7
V gene: TRBV4-2
CDR3 protein: CASSPRGGGTSYEQYF
CDR3 DNA: TGTGCCAGCAGCCCCCGCGGGGGAGGGACTTCCTACGAGCAGTACTTC

D gene: TRBD2
clone size: -
J gene: TRBJ2-1
V gene: TRBV6-2/TRBV6-3
CDR3 protein: CASSYSGGGAYNEQFF
CDR3 DNA: TGTGCCAGCAGTTACTCGGGCGGGGGGGCCTACAATGAGCAGTTCTTC

D gene: TRBD2
clone size: -
J gene: TRBJ2-1
V gene: TRBV5-6
CDR3 protein: CASSSRLAGVHEQFF
CDR3 DNA: TGTGCCAGCAGCTCAAGACTAGCGGGAGTGCATGAGCAGTTCTTC

D gene: TRBD1
clone size: -
J gene: TRBJ2-5
V gene: TRBV11-2
CDR3 protein: CASSPGTGGQETQYF
CDR3 DNA: TGTGCCAGCAGCCCCGGGACAGGGGGCCAAGAGACCCAGTACTTC

D gene: TRBD2
clone size: -
J gene: TRBJ2-1
V gene: TRBV18
CDR3 protein: CASSPMLAGVFEQFF
CDR3 DNA: TGTGCCAGCTCACCAATGCTAGCGGGAGTTTTTGAGCAGTTCTTC

D gene: TRBD2
clone size: -
J gene: TRBJ2-1
V gene: TRBV15
CDR3 protein: CATSRGGLADEQFF
CDR3 DNA: TGTGCCACCAGCAGAGGGGGACTAGCTGATGAGCAGTTCTTC

D gene: -
clone size: -
J gene: TRBJ1-5
V gene: TRBV15
CDR3 protein: CATSRDGAQYSNQPQHF
CDR3 DNA: TGTGCCACCAGCAGAGATGGGGCACAGTATAGCAATCAGCCCCAGCATTTT

D gene: TRBD1
clone size: -
J gene: TRBJ2-7
V gene: TRBV30
CDR3 protein: CAWQTGGIYEQYF
CDR3 DNA: TGTGCCTGGCAGACAGGGGGTATCTACGAGCAGTACTTC

D gene: TRBD2
clone size: few
J gene: TRBJ2-1
V gene: TRBV24-1
CDR3 protein: CATSDPGLADNEQFF
CDR3 DNA: TGTGCCACCAGTGACCCGGGACTAGCGGATAATGAGCAGTTCTTC

D gene: TRBD1
clone size: -
J gene: TRBJ1-2
V gene: TRBV6-2/TRBV6-3
CDR3 protein: CASSYSDRVGNDYTF
CDR3 DNA: TGTGCCAGCAGTTACTCCGACAGGGTGGGTAATGACTACACCTTC

D gene: TRBD1
clone size: -
J gene: TRBJ2-7
V gene: TRBV5-6
CDR3 protein: CASSSQGAIYEQYF
CDR3 DNA: TGTGCCAGCAGCTCACAGGGGGCAATCTACGAGCAGTACTTC

D gene: TRBD2
clone size: -
J gene: TRBJ2-1
V gene: TRBV5-1
CDR3 protein: CASSPPEREGVGNEQFF
CDR3 DNA: TGCGCCAGCAGCCCTCCCGAGCGGGAGGGCGTGGGCAATGAGCAGTTCTTC

D gene: TRBD2
clone size: once
J gene: TRBJ2-7
V gene: TRBV5-1
CDR3 protein: CASSLGTSGIYEQYF
CDR3 DNA: TGCGCCAGCAGCTTGGGGACTAGCGGGATCTACGAGCAGTACTTC

D gene: TRBD2
clone size: -
J gene: TRBJ2-7
V gene: TRBV24-1
CDR3 protein: CAPSGGGPVGYEQYF
CDR3 DNA: TGTGCCCCAAGTGGCGGGGGGCCCGTAGGGTACGAGCAGTACTTC

D gene: TRBD1
clone size: few
J gene: TRBJ2-5
V gene: TRBV13
CDR3 protein: CASSPTDRGQTQYF
CDR3 DNA: TGTGCCAGCAGCCCCACGGACAGGGGTCAGACCCAGTACTTC

D gene: TRBD1
clone size: -
J gene: TRBJ2-5
V gene: TRBV28
CDR3 protein: CASRDSVFQETQYF
CDR3 DNA: TGTGCCAGCCGGGACAGCGTTTTCCAAGAGACCCAGTACTTC

D gene: TRBD2
clone size: -
J gene: TRBJ2-3
V gene: TRBV9
CDR3 protein: CASSVDGLADTDTQYF
CDR3 DNA: TGTGCCAGCAGCGTAGACGGGCTAGCGGACACAGATACGCAGTATTTT

D gene: -
clone size: -
J gene: TRBJ2-7
V gene: TRBV4-3
CDR3 protein: CASSQDSQGPSYPYEQYF
CDR3 DNA: TGCGCCAGCAGCCAAGATTCACAGGGACCTAGTTATCCCTACGAGCAGTACTTC

D gene: TRBD2
clone size: -
J gene: TRBJ2-5
V gene: TRBV7-2
CDR3 protein: CASSLREGGPPKETQYF
CDR3 DNA: TGTGCCAGCAGCTTACGGGAGGGGGGTCCACCCAAAGAGACTCAGTACTTC

D gene: -
clone size: many
J gene: TRBJ2-5
V gene: TRBV11-3
CDR3 protein: CASSGGPGTSTRYF
CDR3 DNA: TGTGCCAGCAGCGGAGGGCCGGGGACCTCCACCAGGTACTTC

D gene: TRBD2
clone size: -
J gene: TRBJ2-1
V gene: TRBV4-1
CDR3 protein: CASRVGGTSSYNEQFF
CDR3 DNA: TGCGCCAGCCGGGTCGGGGGGACCAGCTCCTACAATGAGCAGTTCTTC

D gene: -
clone size: -
J gene: TRBJ1-3
V gene: TRBV7-2
CDR3 protein: CASSYPGTYEGNTIYF
CDR3 DNA: TGTGCCAGCAGCTACCCCGGGACATATGAAGGAAACACCATATATTTT

D gene: TRBD1
clone size: -
J gene: TRBJ2-1
V gene: TRBV2
CDR3 protein: CASSPPRGRAYNEQFF
CDR3 DNA: TGTGCCAGCAGTCCCCCCAGGGGGCGGGCGTACAATGAGCAGTTCTTC

D gene: -
clone size: once
J gene: TRBJ2-7
V gene: TRBV7-8
CDR3 protein: CASSQAAASYEQYF
CDR3 DNA: TGTGCCAGCAGCCAGGCGGCGGCAAGCTACGAGCAGTACTTC

D gene: -
clone size: -
J gene: TRBJ1-2
V gene: TRBV6-2/TRBV6-3
CDR3 protein: CASSPRGGALVGYTF
CDR3 DNA: TGTGCCAGCAGCCCTCGGGGAGGGGCCCTCGTTGGCTACACCTTC

D gene: TRBD2
clone size: -
J gene: TRBJ2-5
V gene: TRBV9
CDR3 protein: CASSVSGVHQETQYF
CDR3 DNA: TGTGCCAGCAGCGTAAGCGGGGTCCACCAAGAGACCCAGTACTTC

D gene: TRBD1
clone size: -
J gene: TRBJ1-2
V gene: TRBV7-8
CDR3 protein: CASSPSPKQQGGYGYTF
CDR3 DNA: TGTGCCAGCAGCCCCAGTCCCAAGCAACAGGGGGGCTATGGCTACACCTTC

D gene: TRBD1
clone size: -
J gene: TRBJ2-3
V gene: TRBV30
CDR3 protein: CAWSNTGQGKGRSTDTQYF
CDR3 DNA: TGTGCCTGGAGTAATACGGGACAGGGGAAGGGCCGGTCCACAGATACGCAGTATTTT

D gene: -
clone size: few
J gene: TRBJ1-1
V gene: TRBV7-8
CDR3 protein: CASSFPGGNTEAFF
CDR3 DNA: TGTGCCAGCAGCTTCCCGGGAGGGAACACTGAAGCTTTCTTT

D gene: -
clone size: -
J gene: TRBJ1-3
V gene: TRBV13
CDR3 protein: CASSSGFSGNTIYF
CDR3 DNA: TGTGCCAGCAGCTCCGGGTTCTCTGGAAACACCATATATTTT